The entry that follows covers one T cell receptor beta chain sequence. This specimen belongs to a study of blood T cell repertoires in COVID-19. On the study more broadly: Whether acute or convalescent, the COVID-19 samples came from the United States, Italy and Spain. Sources were T cells, B-cell-depleted T cells, or PBMCs; the material itself was cDNA or gDNA.

Assay used: immunoSEQ multiplex PCR; TCRdb lists only in-frame clones, some missing. The table lists 95,000 to 150,000 clones, around 76% of them singletons, with around 6% in the top ten. The germline V gene has CDR1 GTSNPN and CDR2 SVGIG (reference sequence). The V end lost 2 bases, the J end lost 4 bases, and 12 bases lay between the germline ends. The CDR3 covers 14 residues. Seattle patients were enrolled during active infection and followed longitudinally. The source material was peripheral blood. The receptor's source is an elderly man with COVID-19, enrolled during active disease. This chain connects TRBV30 to TRBJ2-1; D remains ambiguous. The DNA for the CDR3 is TGTGCCTGGAGTCCGGGTCTAGGATACAATGAGCAGTTCTTC. It yields the protein CAWSPGLGYNEQFF.